These 3 T cell receptor beta chains were sequenced from one sample in a study of spatial heterogeneity in lung cancer. In TCRdb, the 5' RACE reads were re-called with MiXCR into one record per CDR3 protein. The sample holds tens of thousands of distinct CDR3 sequences; around 21% are singletons and the top ten take roughly 6.2%. Time point: sample taken at primary tumor resection. In each case, whole RNA from tumor, nontumor lung or frozen PBMC was sequenced unsorted. The sequences come from PBMCs, collected at surgery. These TCRs come from a male donor with early-stage non-small cell lung cancer.

The chain has TRBV3-1 and TRBJ2-2; the D is unclear. Between the trimmed V and J ends, which lost 1 base and 1 base, there was a span of 4 bases. CDR1 and CDR2 from the germline V gene are LGHDT and YNNKEL (reference sequence). This CDR3 region has 14 residues. This CDR3 is CASSQVRNTGELFF. The CDR3, as DNA: TGTGCCAGCAGCCAAGTTAGGAACACCGGGGAGCTGTTTTTT. The variable domain in full, with the rest retrieved from reference TRBV3-1 and TRBJ2-2, is DTAVSQTPKYLVTQMGNDKSIKCEQNLGHDTMYWYKQDSKKFLKIMFSYNNKELIINETVPNRFSPKSPDKAHLNLHINSLELGDSAVYFCASSQVRNTGELFFGEGSRLTVL.

The J gene is TRBJ2-5, the V gene TRBV5-1; TRBD2 aligns across 8 bases. Germline values: CDR1 SGHRS, CDR2 YFSETQ. The V segment lost 0 bases and the J segment 4 bases; nucleotides outside the gene matches: 8. The CDR3 runs to 16 residues. The CDR3: CASSLEVSGILETQYF. The CDR3 bases are TGCGCCAGCAGCTTGGAAGTTAGCGGGATACTAGAGACCCAGTACTTC. The full variable domain, its missing parts supplied by reference TRBV5-1 and TRBJ2-5, is KAGVTQTPRYLIKTRGQQVTLSCSPISGHRSVSWYQQTPGQGLQFLFEYFSETQRNKGNFPGRFSGRQFSNSRSEMNVSTLELGDSALYLCASSLEVSGILETQYFGPGTRLLVL.

J is TRBJ2-1 and V is TRBV6-5, with D possibly being TRBD2 (5 bases). The length of the CDR3 is 14 residues. V was clipped by 3 bases and J by 7 bases, with 13 bases between them. The V gene's germline CDR1 is MNHEY and CDR2 SVGAGI. CDR3 in DNA: TGTGCCAGCAGTTATTCCACCACTAGGAATGAGCAGTTCTTC. Residues: CASSYSTTRNEQFF.